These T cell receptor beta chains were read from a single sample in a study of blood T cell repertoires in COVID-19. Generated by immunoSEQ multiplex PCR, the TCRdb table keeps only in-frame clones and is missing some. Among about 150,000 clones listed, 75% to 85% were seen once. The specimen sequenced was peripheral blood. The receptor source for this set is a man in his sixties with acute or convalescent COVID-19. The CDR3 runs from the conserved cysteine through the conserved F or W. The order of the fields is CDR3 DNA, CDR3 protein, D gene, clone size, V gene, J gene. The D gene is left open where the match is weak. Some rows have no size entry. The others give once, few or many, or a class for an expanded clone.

TGCAGCGTTGGGGACAGGGGAGATGCCGGGGAGCTGTTTTTT,CSVGDRGDAGELFF,TRBD1,once,TRBV29-1,TRBJ2-2
TGTGCCAGCAGTTATTTAAATGAGCAGTTCTTC,CASSYLNEQFF,NA,few,TRBV6-2/TRBV6-3,TRBJ2-1
TGTGCCAGCAGGACTAGCGGTGAGCAGTTCTTC,CASRTSGEQFF,TRBD2,few,TRBV2,TRBJ2-1
TGTGCCAGCAGTTCCCTAGGTGGCTACACCTTC,CASSSLGGYTF,NA,few,TRBV6-5,TRBJ1-2
TGTGCCACCCAGAAGCGGGGCGGAACAGATACGCAGTATTTT,CATQKRGGTDTQYF,TRBD2,NA,TRBV15,TRBJ2-3
TGTGCCAGCAGCTCCGGCGGGGGGCGATACAATGAGCAGTTCTTC,CASSSGGGRYNEQFF,TRBD2,NA,TRBV5-8,TRBJ2-1
TGTGCCAGCAGCGTATCGAGCGGGGAGCTGTTTTTT,CASSVSSGELFF,NA,NA,TRBV9,TRBJ2-2
TGTGCCAGCAGCCTATTGGCGCGGTACTCCTACAATGAGCAGTTCTTC,CASSLLARYSYNEQFF,NA,NA,TRBV7-2,TRBJ2-1
TGTGCCAGCAGTCCTCCCCGACTAGCGGGAGAAGGGGACATTCAGTACTTC,CASSPPRLAGEGDIQYF,TRBD2,NA,TRBV6-9,TRBJ2-4
TGTGCCAGCAGCTTAAGGCGGGGGGAGGTCTACAATGAGCAGTTCTTC,CASSLRRGEVYNEQFF,TRBD2,NA,TRBV7-2,TRBJ2-1
TGTGCCAGCAGCTTAAGGCAGGCTTTGAATGAGCAGTTCTTC,CASSLRQALNEQFF,NA,NA,TRBV7-9,TRBJ2-1
TGTGCCAGCAGCCAGCAGACCGGCAGGGAGACCCAGTACTTC,CASSQQTGRETQYF,NA,NA,TRBV3-1/TRBV3-2,TRBJ2-5
TGTGCCAGCATCACCCTCGGTCGGGGCTATGGCTACACCTTC,CASITLGRGYGYTF,NA,few,TRBV28,TRBJ1-2
TGTGCCAGCAGCGTGGACAGATCACCGGGTAGTTCCAATGAGCAGTTCTTC,CASSVDRSPGSSNEQFF,NA,NA,TRBV7-9,TRBJ2-1
TGTGCCAGCAGCTGGGGACGGTGGTCTAGCGGGGGGGTTAGCACAGATACGCAGTATTTT,CASSWGRWSSGGVSTDTQYF,TRBD2,NA,TRBV7-8,TRBJ2-3
TGTGCCAGCAGCTTGACACACTACTCTGGAAACACCATATATTTT,CASSLTHYSGNTIYF,NA,NA,TRBV5-5,TRBJ1-3
TGTGCCAGCAGCGCCGGGACAGGGATAGGCGAGCAGTACTTC,CASSAGTGIGEQYF,TRBD1,NA,TRBV7-2,TRBJ2-7
TGTGCCACCAGTGATTATACCGGGACTAGCGGGGGGGCGGCAACGCAGTATTTT,CATSDYTGTSGGAATQYF,TRBD2,NA,TRBV24-1,TRBJ2-3
TGCAGTGCTAGTAAGGACAGCTACACAGATACGCAGTATTTT,CSASKDSYTDTQYF,NA,NA,TRBV20-1,TRBJ2-3
TGTGCCAGCAGTGGAGACGGGATAAACTATGGCTACACCTTC,CASSGDGINYGYTF,NA,few,TRBV2,TRBJ1-2
TGTGCCAGCCTTTGCTTAGGAGGGAACCAAGAGACCCAGTACTTC,CASLCLGGNQETQYF,NA,few,TRBV6-5,TRBJ2-5
TGTGCCAGCAGTTTGGGCCGGAACACTGAAGCTTTCTTT,CASSLGRNTEAFF,NA,NA,TRBV27,TRBJ1-1
TGTGCCAGCAGCGTAGATGGGGCAGGCCAGCCCCAGCATTTT,CASSVDGAGQPQHF,NA,few,TRBV9,TRBJ1-5
TGTGCCTGGAGGGGGAGAAGCGGGAGCTTACATGAGCAGTTCTTC,CAWRGRSGSLHEQFF,TRBD2,NA,TRBV30,TRBJ2-1
TGTGCCAGCAGCGTAGGAGGACGAGAGGGTGAAAAACTGTTTTTT,CASSVGGREGEKLFF,NA,NA,TRBV9,TRBJ1-4
TGTGCCAGTACTGAGCGGGTCAATCAGCCCCAGCATTTT,CASTERVNQPQHF,NA,few,TRBV19,TRBJ1-5
TGTGCCAGCAGCTCGTACCGGGTTTTAGGGGGCCAGGCTGAAGCTTTCTTT,CASSSYRVLGGQAEAFF,TRBD1,NA,TRBV7-8,TRBJ1-1
TGTGCCAGCAGCTTAGGTCCAGGGTTCTACGAGCAGTACTTC,CASSLGPGFYEQYF,NA,NA,TRBV11-1,TRBJ2-7
TGTGCCAGCTCACCGGACAGTTTCTCCTACGAGCAGTACTTC,CASSPDSFSYEQYF,NA,many,TRBV18,TRBJ2-7
TGTGCCAGCAGCCTCTTGCTAGCGGGGGGCACAGATACGCAGTATTTT,CASSLLLAGGTDTQYF,TRBD2,NA,TRBV4-2,TRBJ2-3
TGTGCCATCAGTGATATAACAGCCGGGAGCGATGGCTACACCTTC,CAISDITAGSDGYTF,NA,NA,TRBV10-3,TRBJ1-2
TGTGCCAGCAGTTCTCCAGGGACAGGGAGCGAGCAGTACTTC,CASSSPGTGSEQYF,TRBD1,once,TRBV6-5,TRBJ2-7
TGTGCCACCCTACAGGGGATCGGAGGCAATCAGCCCCAGCATTTT,CATLQGIGGNQPQHF,TRBD1,NA,TRBV28,TRBJ1-5
TGTGCCAGCAGCCGCGAAGGCGGCCGGGCTTTCTTT,CASSREGGRAFF,NA,once,TRBV6-6,TRBJ1-1
TGTGCCAGCAGCTTGCCCACAGGGGGGAACACTGAAGCTTTCTTT,CASSLPTGGNTEAFF,TRBD1,NA,TRBV5-5,TRBJ1-1
TGTGCCAGCAGTCCCGGGTCCCTTCGTGAGCAGTACTTC,CASSPGSLREQYF,NA,NA,TRBV28,TRBJ2-7
TGTGCCAGCAGGGGGCATGGGGACACTGAAGCTTTCTTT,CASRGHGDTEAFF,NA,NA,TRBV3-1/TRBV3-2,TRBJ1-1
TGTGCCAGCAGTTCCCCCCTTATAAGCGGCACTGAAGCTTTCTTT,CASSSPLISGTEAFF,NA,NA,TRBV6-5,TRBJ1-1
TGTGCCAGCAGCTTGCGCGGGGCCGACAGGGGTAATCTCTATGGCTACACCTTC,CASSLRGADRGNLYGYTF,TRBD1,once,TRBV7-9,TRBJ1-2
TGTGCCAGCAGCTTTGACAGGGTAGCTGAAGCTTTCTTT,CASSFDRVAEAFF,TRBD1,NA,TRBV5-6,TRBJ1-1
TGCGCCAGCAGCTTGGAGCTAGCGGGGGGGCCCAATGAGCAGTTCTTC,CASSLELAGGPNEQFF,TRBD2,NA,TRBV5-1,TRBJ2-1
TGTGCCAGCAGAGCGGGGGGGAGCTCCTACAATGAGCAGTTCTTC,CASRAGGSSYNEQFF,TRBD2,NA,TRBV6-5,TRBJ2-1
TGTGCCAGCAGGGAGGGGTTGGACACTGAAGCTTTCTTT,CASREGLDTEAFF,NA,NA,TRBV6-5,TRBJ1-1
TGTGCTAGTGGCCCCGAGACAGGGTTCTATGGCTACACCTTC,CASGPETGFYGYTF,TRBD1,few,TRBV12-5,TRBJ1-2
TGTGCCAGCAGTTACTCTACTAGCGGGAGCTATGAGCAGTTCTTC,CASSYSTSGSYEQFF,TRBD2,NA,TRBV6-6,TRBJ2-1
TGTGCCAGCAGTTCCCAGGGTAGCGGGAACACTGAAGCTTTCTTT,CASSSQGSGNTEAFF,NA,NA,TRBV27,TRBJ1-1
TGTGCCAGCAGTCCAGCCAGGACTAGCGGGGGGTTCAATGAGCAGTTCTTC,CASSPARTSGGFNEQFF,TRBD2,NA,TRBV9,TRBJ2-1
TGTGCCAGCAGCTTAGCCGGGGGGCCCGTGAAGACCCAGTACTTC,CASSLAGGPVKTQYF,NA,NA,TRBV7-2,TRBJ2-5
TGTGCCAGCAGCCAAGTCCCAATGAACACTGAAGCTTTCTTT,CASSQVPMNTEAFF,NA,NA,TRBV3-1/TRBV3-2,TRBJ1-1
TGTGCCAGCAGCAAAGCCGGAAGGGACTTAACCTACGAGCAGTACTTC,CASSKAGRDLTYEQYF,NA,NA,TRBV21-1,TRBJ2-7
TGTGCCAGTAGTACCATGGGCCCAGTAAGGAAGACCCAGTACTTC,CASSTMGPVRKTQYF,NA,once,TRBV19,TRBJ2-5
TGTGCCACCAGTGCAGGGGGCAACACCGGGGAGCTGTTTTTT,CATSAGGNTGELFF,TRBD1,NA,TRBV24-1,TRBJ2-2
TGTGCCAGCAGTTACTCGGGACAGACTAACTATGGCTACACCTTC,CASSYSGQTNYGYTF,TRBD1,few,TRBV6-2/TRBV6-3,TRBJ1-2
TGCGCCAGCAGCTTTGGGTTGCTGAGCGGGAGGGAATGGCAGTTCTTC,CASSFGLLSGREWQFF,TRBD2,NA,TRBV5-1,TRBJ2-1